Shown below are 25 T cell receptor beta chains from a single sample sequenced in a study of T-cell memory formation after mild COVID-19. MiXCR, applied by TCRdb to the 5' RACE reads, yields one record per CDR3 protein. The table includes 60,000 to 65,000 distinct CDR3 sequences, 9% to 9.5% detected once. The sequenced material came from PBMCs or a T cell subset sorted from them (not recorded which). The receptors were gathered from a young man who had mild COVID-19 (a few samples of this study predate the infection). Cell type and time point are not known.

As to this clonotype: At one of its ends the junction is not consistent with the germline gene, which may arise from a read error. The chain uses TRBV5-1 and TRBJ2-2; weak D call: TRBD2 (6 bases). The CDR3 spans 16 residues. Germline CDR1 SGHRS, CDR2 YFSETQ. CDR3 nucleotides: TGCTCCAGCAGCCCCTCTGGCGGGGCGAACACCGGGGAGCTGTTTTTT. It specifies CSSSPSGGANTGELFF.

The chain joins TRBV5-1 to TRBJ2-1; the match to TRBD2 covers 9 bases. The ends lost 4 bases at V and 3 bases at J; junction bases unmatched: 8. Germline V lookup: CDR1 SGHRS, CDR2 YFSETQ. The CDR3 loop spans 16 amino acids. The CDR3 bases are TGCGCCAGCAGCGTCATAGCGGGGGCACTCTACAATGAGCAGTTCTTC. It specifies CASSVIAGALYNEQFF.

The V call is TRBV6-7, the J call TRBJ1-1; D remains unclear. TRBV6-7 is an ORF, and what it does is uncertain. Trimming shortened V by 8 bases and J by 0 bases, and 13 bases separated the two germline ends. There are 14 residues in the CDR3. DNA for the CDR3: TGTGCCAGCCCTGTCTGGGTTATGAACACTGAAGCTTTCTTT. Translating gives CASPVWVMNTEAFF.

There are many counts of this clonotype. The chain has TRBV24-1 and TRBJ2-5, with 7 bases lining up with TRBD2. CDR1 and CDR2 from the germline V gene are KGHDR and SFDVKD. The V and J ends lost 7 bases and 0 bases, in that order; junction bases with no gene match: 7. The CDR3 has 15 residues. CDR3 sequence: CATSALLADQETQYF. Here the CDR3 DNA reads TGTGCCACCAGCGCCCTTCTAGCGGACCAAGAGACCCAGTACTTC.

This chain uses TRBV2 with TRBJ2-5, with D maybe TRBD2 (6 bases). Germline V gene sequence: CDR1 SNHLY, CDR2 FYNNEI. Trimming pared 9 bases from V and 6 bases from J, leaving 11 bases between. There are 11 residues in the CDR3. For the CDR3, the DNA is TGTGCCAGTTCGGGGGAGAAGACCCAGTACTTC. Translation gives CASSGEKTQYF.

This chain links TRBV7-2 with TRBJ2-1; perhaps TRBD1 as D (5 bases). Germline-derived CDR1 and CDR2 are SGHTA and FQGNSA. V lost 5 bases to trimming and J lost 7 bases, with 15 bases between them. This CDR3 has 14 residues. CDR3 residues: CASSPYRGTNEQFF. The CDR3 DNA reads TGTGCCAGCAGCCCATATAGGGGTACGAATGAGCAGTTCTTC.

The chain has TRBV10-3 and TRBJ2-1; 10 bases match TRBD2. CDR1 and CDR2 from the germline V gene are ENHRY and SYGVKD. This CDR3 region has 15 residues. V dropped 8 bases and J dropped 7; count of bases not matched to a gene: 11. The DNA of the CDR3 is TGTGCCATCGGACGAAGCGGGGGGGCGTCAAATGAGCAGTTCTTC. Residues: CAIGRSGGASNEQFF.

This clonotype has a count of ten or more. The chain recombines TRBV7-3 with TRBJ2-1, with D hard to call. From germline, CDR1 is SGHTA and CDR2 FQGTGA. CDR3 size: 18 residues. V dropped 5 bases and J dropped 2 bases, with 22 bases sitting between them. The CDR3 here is CASSTSVIRRQPYNEQFF. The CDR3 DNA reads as TGTGCCAGCAGCACATCTGTCATCAGGCGCCAGCCCTACAATGAGCAGTTCTTC.

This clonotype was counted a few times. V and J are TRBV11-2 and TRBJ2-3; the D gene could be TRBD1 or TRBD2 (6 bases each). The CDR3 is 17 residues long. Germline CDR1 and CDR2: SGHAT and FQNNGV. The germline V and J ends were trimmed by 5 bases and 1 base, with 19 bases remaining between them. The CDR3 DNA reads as TGTGCCAGCAGCCCTCCTGAGAGGGGGGCCGGCACAGATACGCAGTATTTT. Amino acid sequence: CASSPPERGAGTDTQYF.

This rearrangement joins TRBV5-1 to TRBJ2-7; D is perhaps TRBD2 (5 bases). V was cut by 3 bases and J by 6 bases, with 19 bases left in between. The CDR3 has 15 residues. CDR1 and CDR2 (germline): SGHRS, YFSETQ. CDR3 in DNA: TGCGCCAGCAGCTCGGGGATTTCCGCTCTCGGCGAGCAGTACTTC. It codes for CASSSGISALGEQYF.

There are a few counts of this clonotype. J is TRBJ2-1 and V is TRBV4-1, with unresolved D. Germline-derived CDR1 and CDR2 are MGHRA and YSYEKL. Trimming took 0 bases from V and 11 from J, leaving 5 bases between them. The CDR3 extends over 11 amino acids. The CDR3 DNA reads TGCGCCAGCAGCCAAGATAGGAAGCAGTTCTTC. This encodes CASSQDRKQFF.

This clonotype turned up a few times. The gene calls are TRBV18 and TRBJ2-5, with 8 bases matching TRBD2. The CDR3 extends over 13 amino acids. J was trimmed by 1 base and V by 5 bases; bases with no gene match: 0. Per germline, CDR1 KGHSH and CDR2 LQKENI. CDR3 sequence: CASSAGGQETQYF. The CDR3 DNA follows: TGTGCCAGCTCAGCGGGAGGCCAAGAGACCCAGTACTTC.

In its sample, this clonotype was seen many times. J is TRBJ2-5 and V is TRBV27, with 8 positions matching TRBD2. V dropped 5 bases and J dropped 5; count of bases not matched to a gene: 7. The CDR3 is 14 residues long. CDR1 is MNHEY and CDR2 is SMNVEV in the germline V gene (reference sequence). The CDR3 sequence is CASSHRVAGETQYF. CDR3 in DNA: TGTGCCAGCAGTCATCGGGTAGCGGGGGAGACCCAGTACTTC.

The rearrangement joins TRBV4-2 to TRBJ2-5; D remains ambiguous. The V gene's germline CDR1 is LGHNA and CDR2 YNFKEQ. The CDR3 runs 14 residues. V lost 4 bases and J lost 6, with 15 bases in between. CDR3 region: CASSLGGNTQTQYF. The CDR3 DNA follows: TGTGCCAGCAGCCTGGGCGGTAATACCCAGACCCAGTACTTC.

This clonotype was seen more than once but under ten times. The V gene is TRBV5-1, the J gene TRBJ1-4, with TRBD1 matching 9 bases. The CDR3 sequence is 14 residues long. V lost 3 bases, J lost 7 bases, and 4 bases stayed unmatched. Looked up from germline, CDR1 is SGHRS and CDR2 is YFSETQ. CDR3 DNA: TGCGCCAGCAGCTACGGGACAGGGATTGAAAAACTGTTTTTT. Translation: CASSYGTGIEKLFF.

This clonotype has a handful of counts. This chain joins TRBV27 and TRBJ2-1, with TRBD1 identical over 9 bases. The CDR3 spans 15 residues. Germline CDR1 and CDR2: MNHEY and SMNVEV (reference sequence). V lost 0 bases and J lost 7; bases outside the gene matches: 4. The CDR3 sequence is CASSLSDRGLNEQFF. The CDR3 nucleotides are TGTGCCAGCAGTTTATCGGACAGGGGACTAAATGAGCAGTTCTTC.

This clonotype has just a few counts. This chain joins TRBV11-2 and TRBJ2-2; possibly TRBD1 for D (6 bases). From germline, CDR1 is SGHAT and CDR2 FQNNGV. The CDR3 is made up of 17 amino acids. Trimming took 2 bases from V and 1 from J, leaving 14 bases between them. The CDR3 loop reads CASSLTPGTQNTGELFF. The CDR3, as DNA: TGTGCCAGCAGCTTAACACCCGGGACACAGAACACCGGGGAGCTGTTTTTT.

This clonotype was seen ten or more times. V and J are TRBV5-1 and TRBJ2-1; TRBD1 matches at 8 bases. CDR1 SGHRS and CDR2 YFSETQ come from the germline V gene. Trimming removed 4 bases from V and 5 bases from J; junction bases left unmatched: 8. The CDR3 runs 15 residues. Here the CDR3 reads CASSPGTGKNNEQFF. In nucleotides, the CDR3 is TGCGCCAGCAGCCCCGGGACAGGAAAGAACAATGAGCAGTTCTTC.

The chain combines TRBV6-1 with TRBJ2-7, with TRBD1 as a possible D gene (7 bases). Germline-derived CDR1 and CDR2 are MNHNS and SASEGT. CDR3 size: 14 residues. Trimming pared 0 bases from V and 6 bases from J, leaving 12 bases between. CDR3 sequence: CASSEATGRPEQYF. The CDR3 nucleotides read TGTGCCAGCAGTGAAGCGACAGGGAGGCCCGAGCAGTACTTC.

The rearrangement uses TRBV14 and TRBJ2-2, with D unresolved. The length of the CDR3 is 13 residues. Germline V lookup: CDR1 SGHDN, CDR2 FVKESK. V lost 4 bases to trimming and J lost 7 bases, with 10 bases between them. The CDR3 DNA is TGTGCCAGCAGCCCCCGGACGGGCGGGGAGCTGTTTTTT. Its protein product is CASSPRTGGELFF.

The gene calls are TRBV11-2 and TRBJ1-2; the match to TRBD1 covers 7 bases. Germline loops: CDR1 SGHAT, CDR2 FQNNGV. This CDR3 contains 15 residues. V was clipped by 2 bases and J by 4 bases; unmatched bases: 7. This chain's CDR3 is CASSLRGGGFYGYTF. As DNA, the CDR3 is TGTGCCAGCAGCTTAAGAGGGGGCGGATTCTATGGCTACACCTTC.

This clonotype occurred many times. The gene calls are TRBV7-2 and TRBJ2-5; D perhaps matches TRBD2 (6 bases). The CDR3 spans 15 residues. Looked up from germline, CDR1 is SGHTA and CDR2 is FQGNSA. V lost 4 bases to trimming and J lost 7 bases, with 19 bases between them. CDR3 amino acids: CASSSSGTYRGTQYF. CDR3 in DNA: TGTGCCAGCAGCTCCTCCGGGACTTACCGGGGGACCCAGTACTTC.

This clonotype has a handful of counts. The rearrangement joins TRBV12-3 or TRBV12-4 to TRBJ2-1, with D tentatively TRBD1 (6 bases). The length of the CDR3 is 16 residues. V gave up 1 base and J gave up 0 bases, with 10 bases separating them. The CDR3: CASSLVQGSSYNEQFF. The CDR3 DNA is TGTGCCAGCAGTTTAGTACAGGGAAGCTCCTACAATGAGCAGTTCTTC.

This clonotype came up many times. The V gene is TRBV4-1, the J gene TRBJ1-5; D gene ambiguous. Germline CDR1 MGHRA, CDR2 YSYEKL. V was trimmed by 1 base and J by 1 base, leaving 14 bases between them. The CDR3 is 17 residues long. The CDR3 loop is CASSQANMGLSNQPQHF. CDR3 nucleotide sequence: TGCGCCAGCAGCCAAGCAAACATGGGTCTGAGCAATCAGCCCCAGCATTTT.

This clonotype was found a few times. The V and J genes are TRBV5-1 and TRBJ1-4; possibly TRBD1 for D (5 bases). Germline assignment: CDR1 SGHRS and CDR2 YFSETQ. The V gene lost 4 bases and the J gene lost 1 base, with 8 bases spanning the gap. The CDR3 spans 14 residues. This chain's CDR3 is CASSRGVTNEKLFF. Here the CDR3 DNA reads TGCGCCAGCAGCCGAGGGGTAACTAATGAAAAACTGTTTTTT.